The present T cell receptor beta chain was sequenced within a study of cytomegalovirus exposure and HLA in healthy donors. Points from the study as a whole: Follow-up analysis seemed to connect common viral pathogens with several of the most significant clusters identified.

Vbeta (60) and Jbeta (13) primers were used in the PCR. TCRdb keeps only in-frame clones here, not all; method: immunoSEQ multiplex PCR. The data contain about 140,000 clones, about three quarters of them singletons. As concerns this clone: The antigen is undetermined.

Per germline, CDR1 MDHEN and CDR2 SYDVKM. The CDR3 length is 16 residues. V dropped 4 bases and J dropped 7; count of bases not matched to a gene: 7. The specimen sequenced was PBMCs. The genes are TRBV28 and TRBJ2-1; 13 positions match TRBD2. The TCR was taken from a woman aged 30 to 39 in good health and CMV-seronegative. CDR3 residues: CASSSPGTSGINEQFF. CDR3 bases: TGTGCCAGCAGTTCACCCGGGACTAGCGGGATAAATGAGCAGTTCTTC.